Listed here are 20 T cell receptor beta chains from one sample, sequenced in a study of T cell changes during pregnancy in multiple sclerosis. Using immunoSEQ multiplex PCR, the repertoire was profiled, and TCRdb retains in-frame clones only, with some absent. The sample has around 36,000 clones; around nine tenths are singletons. The sample here was peripheral blood, taken before pregnancy. The receptors stem from a female donor with multiple sclerosis, enrolled in a pregnancy study.

This sequence joins TRBV7-6 and TRBJ1-1, with 8 bases lining up with TRBD1. CDR1 is SGHVS, CDR2 FNYEAQ, per germline. V shed 5 bases, J shed 8 bases, and the junction held 4 bases outside the gene matches. The CDR3 is 12 amino acids. The chain's CDR3 is CASSTGTGEAFF. In DNA, the CDR3 is TGTGCCAGCAGCACCGGGACAGGCGAAGCTTTCTTT.

The rearrangement links TRBV7-6 to TRBJ2-3; D is possibly TRBD1 (6 bases). The CDR3 is 14 residues long. Germline CDR1 SGHVS, CDR2 FNYEAQ. Trimming took 4 bases from V and 2 from J, leaving 10 bases between them. The CDR3 here is CASSSTGNTDTQYF. The CDR3 DNA sequence: TGTGCCAGCAGCTCCACAGGGAACACAGATACGCAGTATTTT.

The chain recombines TRBV5-1 with TRBJ1-3; D not resolved. The CDR3 is made up of 15 amino acids. Germline CDR1 reads SGHRS; CDR2 reads YFSETQ. Between the trimmed V and J ends, which lost 5 bases and 0 bases, there was a span of 12 bases. CDR3 DNA sequence: TGCGCCAGCAGTAACAGACCGGACTCTGGAAACACCATATATTTT. It specifies CASSNRPDSGNTIYF.

This chain links TRBV25-1 with TRBJ1-1, with TRBD1 identical over 12 bases. The V and J ends lost 1 base and 3 bases, in that order; junction bases with no gene match: 9. CDR3 size: 18 residues. The germline gives CDR1 MGHDK, CDR2 SYGVNS. The CDR3 reads CASSESGTGGGGDTEAFF. In DNA form, the CDR3 reads TGTGCCAGCAGTGAATCCGGGACAGGGGGCGGAGGGGACACTGAAGCTTTCTTT.

This clone was counted once. The rearrangement links TRBV7-2 to TRBJ1-5; 8 nucleotides align to TRBD1. The trim removed 5 bases at V and 4 bases at J, leaving 16 bases unmatched. The CDR3 consists of 18 residues. Germline V gene data show CDR1 as SGHTA and CDR2 as FQGNSA. The CDR3 loop is CASSPNQGAGGRNQPQHF. DNA of the CDR3: TGTGCCAGCAGCCCCAACCAAGGAGCAGGGGGCAGGAATCAGCCCCAGCATTTT.

The chain carries TRBV27 and TRBJ2-1, with TRBD2 as a possible D gene (6 bases). Germline CDR1 is MNHEY and CDR2 is SMNVEV (reference sequence). Trimming cost V 4 bases and J 7 bases, with 11 bases left between them. The CDR3 is made up of 13 amino acids. DNA for the CDR3: TGTGCCAGCAGTTCGGGACTGTGGAATGAGCAGTTCTTC. Amino acids: CASSSGLWNEQFF.

The DNA for the CDR3 is TGTGCCTGGACCCCCACGGGACTAGCGGGAGGGCCCTACGAGCAGTACTTC. Its protein product is CAWTPTGLAGGPYEQYF. The V call is TRBV30, the J call TRBJ2-7, with 16 bases fitting TRBD2. Trimming cost V 4 bases and J 2 bases; bases outside gene matches: 8. The germline CDR1 and CDR2 sequences are GTSNPN and SVGIG (reference sequence). The CDR3 totals 17 residues.

This chain links TRBV4-1 with TRBJ2-2; 9 positions agree with TRBD1. Germline assignment: CDR1 MGHRA and CDR2 YSYEKL. The CDR3 loop spans 14 amino acids. V dropped 7 bases and J dropped 7; count of bases not matched to a gene: 7. CDR3 nucleotide sequence: TGCGCCAGCAACCCACAGGGGGCGATCGGGGAGCTGTTTTTT. Protein sequence: CASNPQGAIGELFF.

A single count supports this clone. The V call is TRBV28, the J call TRBJ1-5; D is undetermined. The CDR3 consists of 12 residues. Germline V gene lookup returns CDR1 MDHEN and CDR2 SYDVKM. The V end was cut by 8 bases, the J end by 9 bases, with 14 bases between. CDR3 amino acids: CASGYQSGPQHF. The CDR3 bases are TGTGCCAGCGGATATCAGTCGGGGCCCCAGCATTTT.

This chain joins TRBV7-9 and TRBJ2-1; 12 bases map to TRBD2. Germline lookup yields CDR1 SEHNR and CDR2 FQNEAQ (reference sequence). The CDR3 has 17 residues. V shed 1 base, J shed 8 bases, and the junction held 9 bases outside the gene matches. This CDR3 reads CASSLGWTSGKGDEQFF. CDR3 nucleotides: TGTGCCAGCAGCTTAGGTTGGACTAGCGGGAAGGGCGATGAGCAGTTCTTC. Full variable domain (remainder filled in from reference TRBV7-9 and TRBJ2-1): DTGVSQNPRHKITKRGQNVTFRCDPISEHNRLYWYRQTLGQGPEFLTYFQNEAQLEKSRLLSDRFSAERPKGSFSTLEIQRTEQGDSAMYLCASSLGWTSGKGDEQFFGPGTRLTVL.

The chain is built from TRBV28 and TRBJ2-7; D may be TRBD1 (5 bases). The germline V gene encodes CDR1 MDHEN and CDR2 SYDVKM. V dropped 5 bases and J dropped 2 bases, with 13 bases sitting between them. This CDR3 is built from 14 residues. In DNA, the CDR3 is TGTGCCAGCAGTGTAAAGGGGCTTCCCTACGAGCAGTACTTC. Its translation: CASSVKGLPYEQYF.

This clone was recorded only once. The V and J genes are TRBV28 and TRBJ2-7; 13 bases fit TRBD2. The germline V gene encodes CDR1 MDHEN and CDR2 SYDVKM. The CDR3 has 17 residues. J gave up 2 bases and V 4 bases, and 8 bases lay outside the gene matches. The CDR3 DNA reads TGTGCCAGCAGTTCCCCGCGACTAGCGGGAGGACCCTACGAGCAGTACTTC. As protein: CASSSPRLAGGPYEQYF.

This rearrangement joins TRBV4-3 to TRBJ2-7; the D is unclear. CDR3 length: 14 residues. V lost 4 bases and J 4 bases, leaving 14 bases between the germline ends. Germline assignment: CDR1 LGHNA and CDR2 YSLEER. The CDR3 sequence is CASSPIRLGYEQYF. Written as DNA, the CDR3 is TGCGCCAGCAGCCCTATCAGACTTGGGTACGAGCAGTACTTC.

CDR3 nucleotide sequence: TGTGCCTGGAGTGGACAGGCCAACACTGAAGCTTTCTTT. It codes for CAWSGQANTEAFF. This chain uses TRBV30 with TRBJ1-1, with D possibly being TRBD1 (6 bases). The CDR3 covers 13 residues. Trimming cost V 1 base and J 2 bases, with 8 bases left between them. Germline lookup yields CDR1 GTSNPN and CDR2 SVGIG (reference sequence).

The chain recombines TRBV7-9 with TRBJ2-5, with TRBD2 matching 12 bases. The V segment lost 6 bases and the J segment 4 bases; nucleotides outside the gene matches: 0. Germline CDR1 SEHNR, CDR2 FQNEAQ (reference sequence). The CDR3 sequence is 13 residues long. The chain's CDR3 is CASRLAGGETQYF. CDR3 DNA sequence: TGTGCCAGCAGACTAGCGGGAGGAGAGACCCAGTACTTC.

The rearrangement uses TRBV5-4 and TRBJ1-1; D not resolved. Germline V gives CDR1 SGHNT, CDR2 YYREEE (reference sequence). Trimming took 1 base from V and 3 from J, leaving 13 bases between them. CDR3 size: 15 residues. The DNA of the CDR3 is TGTGCCAGCAGCTTGCGTGTGGCCGCACACACTGAAGCTTTCTTT. Its protein is CASSLRVAAHTEAFF. Together with reference TRBV5-4 and TRBJ1-1, the CDR3 gives the full variable domain: ETGVTQSPTHLIKTRGQQVTLRCSSQSGHNTVSWYQQALGQGPQFIFQYYREEENGRGNFPPRFSGLQFPNYSSELNVNALELDDSALYLCASSLRVAAHTEAFFGQGTRLTVV.

This clone appeared once. This sequence joins TRBV19 and TRBJ1-5; no definite D call. The CDR3 runs 14 residues. Germline V CDR1 and CDR2: LNHDA, SQIVND (reference sequence). Trimming removed 3 bases at V and 4 bases at J, with 10 bases between. The CDR3 DNA follows: TGTGCCAGTAGTATCTCCAGGCCTAATCAGCCCCAGCATTTT. Translation gives CASSISRPNQPQHF.

The rearrangement joins TRBV28 to TRBJ1-2, with D unresolved. The germline V gene encodes CDR1 MDHEN and CDR2 SYDVKM. Trimming took off 7 bases at V and 5 bases at J, with 14 bases between the two ends. The length of the CDR3 is 13 residues. CDR3 loop: CASNIDFLYGYTF. The CDR3 DNA sequence: TGTGCCAGCAACATCGACTTTCTATATGGCTACACCTTC.

The chain combines TRBV2 with TRBJ1-4; TRBD1 is a possible D gene (5 bases). V lost 4 bases to trimming and J lost 6 bases, with 9 bases between them. The CDR3 totals 13 residues. Germline V gene sequence: CDR1 SNHLY, CDR2 FYNNEI. CDR3 sequence: CASSAGGDEKLFF. CDR3 DNA: TGTGCCAGCAGTGCGGGGGGGGATGAAAAACTGTTTTTT.

This clone was observed once. This chain links TRBV10-3 with TRBJ1-4, with D maybe TRBD1 (5 bases). CDR3 length equals 15 residues. V was pared by 0 bases and J by 1 base, with 6 bases between. CDR1 and CDR2 (germline): ENHRY, SYGVKD. The chain's CDR3 is CAISESQGTNEKLFF. Here the CDR3 DNA reads TGTGCCATCAGTGAGTCTCAGGGAACTAATGAAAAACTGTTTTTT.